This TCR beta chain was sequenced for a study of CD8+ T cells in alopecia areata. This clone was found many times. The antigen remains unidentified. V gave up 5 bases and J gave up 4 bases; unmatched junction bases: 1. This CDR3 contains 14 residues. Germline CDR1 is SNHLY and CDR2 is FYNNEI. After isolation, RNA underwent reverse transcription to generate cDNA as the sequencing template. Repertoires were generated with immunoSEQ multiplex PCR, while TCRdb's copy carries only in-frame clones and drops some. The top ten hold roughly 15% of the sample, which has about 180,000 clones, around 50% seen once. Both peripheral blood and punch biopsies of lesional scalp skin were obtained from patients who had alopecia areata. Whole-study findings and limits: An increase in clonality over normal scalp was evident in lesional scalp, especially alopecia totalis/universalis.

Sequences were derived from CD4+ T cells sorted from blood, sampled at week 0. This chain connects TRBV2 to TRBJ2-1; 11 bases agree with TRBD2. This clonotype originated in a human donor with alopecia areata. The CDR3 loop reads CASSRLAGYNEQFF. CDR3 nucleotides: TGTGCCAGCAGTCGACTAGCGGGGTACAATGAGCAGTTCTTC.